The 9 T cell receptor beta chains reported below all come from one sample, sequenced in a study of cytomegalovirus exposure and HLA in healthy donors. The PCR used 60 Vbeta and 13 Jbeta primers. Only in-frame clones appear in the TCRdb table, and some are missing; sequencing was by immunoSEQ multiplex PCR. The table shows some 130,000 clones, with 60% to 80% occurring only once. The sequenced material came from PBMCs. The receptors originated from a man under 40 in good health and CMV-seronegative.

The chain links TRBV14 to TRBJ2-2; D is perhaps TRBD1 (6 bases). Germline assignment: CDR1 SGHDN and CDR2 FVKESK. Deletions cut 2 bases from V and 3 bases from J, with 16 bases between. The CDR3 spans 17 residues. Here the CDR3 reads CASSQISGNRDTGELFF. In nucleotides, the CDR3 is TGTGCCAGCAGCCAAATATCCGGGAACAGGGACACCGGGGAGCTGTTTTTT. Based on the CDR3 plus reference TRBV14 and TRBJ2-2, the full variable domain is EAGVTQFPSHSVIEKGQTVTLRCDPISGHDNLYWYRRVMGKEIKFLLHFVKESKQDESGMPNNRFLAERTGGTYSTLKVQPAELEDSGVYFCASSQISGNRDTGELFFGEGSRLTVL.

The CDR3 DNA follows: TGTGCCAGTAGTTTTTGGACAGGGGTCTCCTACGAGCAGTACTTC. It specifies CASSFWTGVSYEQYF. The chain carries TRBV19 and TRBJ2-7, with 9 bases that match TRBD1. Looked up from germline, CDR1 is LNHDA and CDR2 is SQIVND (reference sequence). The V and J ends lost 5 bases and 0 bases, in that order; junction bases with no gene match: 5. This CDR3 contains 15 residues.

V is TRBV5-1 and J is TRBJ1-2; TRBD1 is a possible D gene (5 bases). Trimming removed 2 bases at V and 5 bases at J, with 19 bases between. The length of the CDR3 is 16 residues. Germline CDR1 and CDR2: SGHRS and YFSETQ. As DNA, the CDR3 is TGCGCCAGCAGCTTAGTCCTGGGACGGGAGATATATGGCTACACCTTC. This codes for CASSLVLGREIYGYTF.

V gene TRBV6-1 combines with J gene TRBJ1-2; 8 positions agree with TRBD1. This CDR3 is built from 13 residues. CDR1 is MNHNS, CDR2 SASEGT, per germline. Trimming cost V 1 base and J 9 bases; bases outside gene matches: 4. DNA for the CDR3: TGTGCCAGCAGTGAAGGACAGGGGACCCGCTACACCTTC. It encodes CASSEGQGTRYTF.

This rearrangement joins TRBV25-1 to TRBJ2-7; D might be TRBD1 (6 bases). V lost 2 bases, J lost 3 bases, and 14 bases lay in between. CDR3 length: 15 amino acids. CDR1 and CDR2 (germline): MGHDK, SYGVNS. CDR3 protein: CASSEGRGSLYEQYF. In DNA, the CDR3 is TGTGCCAGCAGTGAAGGAAGGGGGAGCCTCTACGAGCAGTACTTC.

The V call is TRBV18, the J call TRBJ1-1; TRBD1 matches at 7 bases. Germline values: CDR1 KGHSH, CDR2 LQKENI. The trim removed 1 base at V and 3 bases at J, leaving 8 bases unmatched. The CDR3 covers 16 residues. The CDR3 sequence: CASSPQQGKADTEAFF. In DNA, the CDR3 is TGTGCCAGCTCACCACAACAGGGGAAGGCGGACACTGAAGCTTTCTTT. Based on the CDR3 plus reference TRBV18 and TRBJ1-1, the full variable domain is NAGVMQNPRHLVRRRGQEARLRCSPMKGHSHVYWYRQLPEEGLKFMVYLQKENIIDESGMPKERFSAEFPKEGPSILRIQQVVRGDSAAYFCASSPQQGKADTEAFFGQGTRLTVV.

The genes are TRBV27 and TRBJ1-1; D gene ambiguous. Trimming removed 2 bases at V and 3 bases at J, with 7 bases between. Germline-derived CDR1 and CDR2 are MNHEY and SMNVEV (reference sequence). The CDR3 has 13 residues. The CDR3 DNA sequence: TGTGCCAGCAGTTTACAGGTTGACACTGAAGCTTTCTTT. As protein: CASSLQVDTEAFF.

CDR3 in DNA: TGTGCCAGCAGCTTTGGAGGGAGGGCCCAAGATACGCAGTATTTT. It is translated as CASSFGGRAQDTQYF. The chain combines TRBV5-8 with TRBJ2-3; TRBD2 matches 7 bases. Trimming removed 2 bases from V and 5 bases from J; junction bases left unmatched: 8. Germline CDR1 is SGHTS and CDR2 is YDEGEE. This CDR3 is 15 amino acids long.

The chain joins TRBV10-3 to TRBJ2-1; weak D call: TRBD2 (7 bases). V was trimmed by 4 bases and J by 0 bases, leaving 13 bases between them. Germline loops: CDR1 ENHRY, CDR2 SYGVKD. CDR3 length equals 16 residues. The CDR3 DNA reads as TGTGCCATCAGTGGCAGGGGCGGGAGCTCCTACAATGAGCAGTTCTTC. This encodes CAISGRGGSSYNEQFF.